Listed below are T cell receptor beta chains from one sample, sequenced in a study of T-cell memory formation after mild COVID-19. TCRdb analysed the 5' RACE reads with MiXCR anew, one entry per CDR3 protein. Here the sample spans a few hundred thousand distinct CDR3 sequences, just under 20% being singletons. The specimen sequenced was PBMCs or a T cell subset sorted from them (not recorded which). The receptors here all came from a man between 18 and 29 years old who had mild COVID-19 (a few samples of this study predate the infection). Cell type and time point are not known. Both conserved end residues are part of each CDR3. The order of the fields is CDR3 length, J gene, D gene, V gene, clone size, CDR3 protein, CDR3 DNA. D genes are given only for firm matches. For some rows the clone size is stated as once, few or many, or as a class when expanded; others skip it.

CDR3 length: 14; J gene: TRBJ1-1; D gene: -; V gene: TRBV5-1; clone size: -; CDR3 protein: CASAKEIMNTEAFF; CDR3 DNA: TGCGCCAGCGCGAAAGAGATCATGAACACTGAAGCTTTCTTT
CDR3 length: 14; J gene: TRBJ1-3; D gene: -; V gene: TRBV4-3; clone size: few; CDR3 protein: CASSQDPGVNTIYF; CDR3 DNA: TGCGCCAGCAGCCAAGACCCAGGGGTAAACACCATATATTTT
CDR3 length: 15; J gene: TRBJ2-3; D gene: -; V gene: TRBV5-1; clone size: few; CDR3 protein: CASSARGARADTQYF; CDR3 DNA: TGCGCCAGCAGCGCCCGGGGGGCCCGCGCAGATACGCAGTATTTT
CDR3 length: 15; J gene: TRBJ1-1; D gene: -; V gene: TRBV20-1; clone size: -; CDR3 protein: CSAPSQKIMNTEAFF; CDR3 DNA: TGCAGTGCCCCGAGCCAGAAAATCATGAACACTGAAGCTTTCTTT
CDR3 length: 14; J gene: TRBJ1-1; D gene: -; V gene: TRBV12-3/TRBV12-4; clone size: -; CDR3 protein: CASNQGFMNTEAFF; CDR3 DNA: TGTGCCAGCAACCAGGGGTTTATGAACACTGAAGCTTTCTTT
CDR3 length: 14; J gene: TRBJ2-1; D gene: -; V gene: TRBV10-3; clone size: few; CDR3 protein: CAISESAEGNEQFF; CDR3 DNA: TGTGCCATCAGTGAGTCGGCAGAAGGAAATGAGCAGTTCTTC
CDR3 length: 13; J gene: TRBJ2-1; D gene: TRBD2; V gene: TRBV3-1; clone size: -; CDR3 protein: CATKAGGKNEQFF; CDR3 DNA: TGTGCCACCAAAGCGGGGGGCAAGAATGAGCAGTTCTTC
CDR3 length: 14; J gene: TRBJ1-5; D gene: -; V gene: TRBV6-6; clone size: -; CDR3 protein: CASRTRQANQPQHF; CDR3 DNA: TGTGCCAGCAGAACGAGACAGGCCAATCAGCCCCAGCATTTT
CDR3 length: 17; J gene: TRBJ1-1; D gene: TRBD1; V gene: TRBV5-1; clone size: few; CDR3 protein: CASSLARGRRMNTEAFF; CDR3 DNA: TGCGCCAGCAGCTTGGCCAGGGGGCGCAGGATGAACACTGAAGCTTTCTTT
CDR3 length: 13; J gene: TRBJ2-1; D gene: -; V gene: TRBV20-1; clone size: -; CDR3 protein: CSARFVSQGEQFF; CDR3 DNA: TGCAGTGCTAGATTTGTGTCGCAGGGTGAGCAGTTCTTC
CDR3 length: 14; J gene: TRBJ2-5; D gene: TRBD1; V gene: TRBV20-1; clone size: -; CDR3 protein: CSARATGGSETQYF; CDR3 DNA: TGCAGTGCTAGAGCTACAGGGGGCTCAGAGACCCAGTACTTC
CDR3 length: 15; J gene: TRBJ1-2; D gene: TRBD1; V gene: TRBV5-6; clone size: few; CDR3 protein: CASSGNKGQGYGYTF; CDR3 DNA: TGTGCCAGCAGCGGGAATAAGGGACAGGGGTACGGCTACACCTTC
CDR3 length: 15; J gene: TRBJ2-7; D gene: TRBD1; V gene: TRBV15; clone size: many; CDR3 protein: CATSGQGLSSYEQYF; CDR3 DNA: TGTGCCACCAGCGGACAGGGACTTAGCTCCTACGAGCAGTACTTC
CDR3 length: 15; J gene: TRBJ1-6; D gene: TRBD1; V gene: TRBV3-1; clone size: -; CDR3 protein: CASSQVYRGRSPLHF; CDR3 DNA: TGTGCCAGCAGCCAAGTTTACAGGGGGCGTTCACCCCTCCACTTT
CDR3 length: 16; J gene: TRBJ2-1; D gene: TRBD2; V gene: TRBV7-2; clone size: -; CDR3 protein: CASREPGTSSYNEQFF; CDR3 DNA: TGTGCCAGCAGAGAGCCCGGGACTAGCTCCTACAATGAGCAGTTCTTC
CDR3 length: 16; J gene: TRBJ2-2; D gene: -; V gene: TRBV4-1; clone size: -; CDR3 protein: CASSHERGENTGELFF; CDR3 DNA: TGCGCCAGCAGCCACGAAAGGGGAGAGAACACCGGGGAGCTGTTTTTT
CDR3 length: 13; J gene: TRBJ1-4; D gene: -; V gene: TRBV6-5; clone size: -; CDR3 protein: CASSVGGDEKLFF; CDR3 DNA: TGTGCCAGCAGTGTGGGGGGGGATGAAAAACTGTTTTTT
CDR3 length: 15; J gene: TRBJ2-1; D gene: -; V gene: TRBV24-1; clone size: few; CDR3 protein: CATSAYTSSFNEQFF; CDR3 DNA: TGTGCCACCAGTGCTTATACCTCCTCCTTCAATGAGCAGTTCTTC
CDR3 length: 14; J gene: TRBJ2-7; D gene: TRBD2; V gene: TRBV6-5; clone size: -; CDR3 protein: CASSYSSGVYEQYF; CDR3 DNA: TGTGCCAGCAGTTACTCTAGCGGGGTATACGAGCAGTACTTC
CDR3 length: 17; J gene: TRBJ2-3; D gene: TRBD2; V gene: TRBV4-2; clone size: -; CDR3 protein: CASSQGNPGGQIDTQYF; CDR3 DNA: TGTGCCAGCAGCCAAGGAAACCCGGGGGGGCAGATAGATACGCAGTATTTT
CDR3 length: 15; J gene: TRBJ2-5; D gene: -; V gene: TRBV10-3; clone size: -; CDR3 protein: CAISDNSDSAETQYF; CDR3 DNA: TGTGCCATCAGTGATAACTCGGACTCGGCGGAGACCCAGTACTTC
CDR3 length: 15; J gene: TRBJ1-4; D gene: -; V gene: TRBV12-3/TRBV12-4; clone size: few; CDR3 protein: CASSLYRATNEKLFF; CDR3 DNA: TGTGCCAGCAGTCTTTACAGGGCGACTAATGAAAAACTGTTTTTT
CDR3 length: 13; J gene: TRBJ2-1; D gene: -; V gene: TRBV2; clone size: once; CDR3 protein: CASSEFHYNEQFF; CDR3 DNA: TGTGCCAGCAGTGAATTTCATTACAATGAGCAGTTCTTC
CDR3 length: 17; J gene: TRBJ2-1; D gene: TRBD1; V gene: TRBV6-2/TRBV6-3; clone size: few; CDR3 protein: CASSILTRGFSYNEQFF; CDR3 DNA: TGTGCCAGCAGTATCCTCACCAGGGGGTTTTCCTACAATGAGCAGTTCTTC
CDR3 length: 15; J gene: TRBJ2-7; D gene: TRBD2; V gene: TRBV4-1; clone size: few; CDR3 protein: CASSQVWRGGYEQYF; CDR3 DNA: TGCGCCAGCAGCCAAGTCTGGCGGGGGGGCTACGAGCAGTACTTC
CDR3 length: 18; J gene: TRBJ2-3; D gene: TRBD2; V gene: TRBV15; clone size: -; CDR3 protein: CATSRDTRPSGGEDTQYF; CDR3 DNA: TGTGCCACCAGCAGAGATACCCGTCCTAGCGGGGGGGAAGATACGCAGTATTTT
CDR3 length: 15; J gene: TRBJ1-1; D gene: -; V gene: TRBV7-2; clone size: few; CDR3 protein: CASSTRGGGTIEAFF; CDR3 DNA: TGTGCCAGCAGCACCCGCGGGGGGGGGACTATTGAAGCTTTCTTT
CDR3 length: 15; J gene: TRBJ2-7; D gene: TRBD1; V gene: TRBV6-2/TRBV6-3; clone size: -; CDR3 protein: CASSLQGVSSYEQYF; CDR3 DNA: TGTGCCAGCAGTTTACAGGGGGTTAGCTCCTACGAGCAGTACTTC
CDR3 length: 11; J gene: TRBJ2-7; D gene: -; V gene: TRBV20-1; clone size: -; CDR3 protein: CSARVYHEQYF; CDR3 DNA: TGCAGTGCTAGAGTCTACCACGAGCAGTACTTC
CDR3 length: 17; J gene: TRBJ1-1; D gene: TRBD1; V gene: TRBV5-1; clone size: -; CDR3 protein: CASSLYAGGGANTEAFF; CDR3 DNA: TGCGCCAGCAGCTTGTACGCAGGGGGAGGCGCTAACACTGAAGCTTTCTTT
CDR3 length: 17; J gene: TRBJ2-6; D gene: -; V gene: TRBV18; clone size: -; CDR3 protein: CASSPRGPASGANVLTF; CDR3 DNA: TGTGCCAGCTCGCCTCGGGGGCCCGCCTCTGGGGCCAACGTCCTGACTTTC
CDR3 length: 15; J gene: TRBJ1-1; D gene: -; V gene: TRBV7-9; clone size: few; CDR3 protein: CASSSKGWMNTEAFF; CDR3 DNA: TGTGCCAGCAGCTCGAAGGGGTGGATGAACACTGAAGCTTTCTTT
CDR3 length: 15; J gene: TRBJ2-1; D gene: -; V gene: TRBV5-1; clone size: -; CDR3 protein: CASSLGLQTYNEQFF; CDR3 DNA: TGCGCCAGCAGCTTGGGCTTGCAGACTTACAATGAGCAGTTCTTC